This is a list of T cell receptor beta chains from one sample in a study of memory CD4+ T cells and cytomegalovirus serostatus. The repertoire was sequenced with immunoSEQ multiplex PCR; TCRdb's copy has only in-frame clones and lacks some. The repertoire consists of roughly 28,000 clones, with around 80% occurring once and the leading ten covering 0.68%. The sequencing input was memory CD4+ T cells from blood. All receptors derive from an adult in good health and CMV-seronegative. Each CDR3 is given with its conserved first and last residue. The D gene is left open where the match is weak. Size is stated for part of the rows, as once, few or many counts, or as a class when the clone is expanded.

D gene,J gene,V gene,clone size,CDR3 DNA,CDR3 protein
-,TRBJ2-4,TRBV11-2,-,TGTGCCAGCAGCCCCCGAGACCTAGCCAAAAACATTCAGTACTTC,CASSPRDLAKNIQYF
-,TRBJ1-4,TRBV6-6,once,TGTGCCAGCAAAATAGACGCAACTAATGAAAAACTGTTTTTT,CASKIDATNEKLFF
-,TRBJ2-3,TRBV7-2,-,TGTGCCAGCAGCTTAAAAGATACGCAGTATTTT,CASSLKDTQYF
TRBD1,TRBJ1-5,TRBV10-3,-,TGTGCCATCAAGGGGGACAGTCATCAGCCCCAGCATTTT,CAIKGDSHQPQHF
-,TRBJ1-4,TRBV19,-,TGTGCCAGTGGTGCTACGGGGACGGTTAATGAAAAACTGTTTTTT,CASGATGTVNEKLFF
-,TRBJ1-1,TRBV5-1,-,TGCGCCAGCAGCCCCAGGGCAGGGAGCCCTGAAGCTTTCTTT,CASSPRAGSPEAFF
TRBD2,TRBJ2-1,TRBV18,medium-sized,TGTGCCAGCTCACCACCGGGGGGACTAGGGTTCTTC,CASSPPGGLGFF
TRBD1,TRBJ1-5,TRBV19,-,TGTGCCAGTAGTATGATACCCGGGACAGGGAGCAATCAGCCCCAGCATTTT,CASSMIPGTGSNQPQHF
-,TRBJ1-5,TRBV21-1,-,TGTGCCAGCAGCAAAGCGCTTATGGGAGGGAAGAGGAGGCAGCCCCAGCATTTT,CASSKALMGGKRRQPQHF
-,TRBJ1-6,TRBV7-8,few,TGTGCCAGCAGCTTAGTTCCAGGGGTGGGTTATTCACCCCTCCACTTT,CASSLVPGVGYSPLHF
-,TRBJ1-5,TRBV6-1,-,TGTGCCAGCAGTCTTAAGGGCGGGGATCAGCCCCAGCATTTT,CASSLKGGDQPQHF
TRBD1,TRBJ1-2,TRBV6-5,-,TGTGCCAGCAGTTACTCGAAGACAGGGGGCTCTGGCTACACCTTC,CASSYSKTGGSGYTF
-,TRBJ1-1,TRBV7-9,few,TGTGCCAGCAGTTACCGGGACCCTGGGGACACTGAAGCTTTCTTT,CASSYRDPGDTEAFF
TRBD1,TRBJ1-5,TRBV30,-,TGTGCCTGGAGGCAACAGGGGAATCAGCCCCAGCATTTT,CAWRQQGNQPQHF
-,TRBJ1-3,TRBV19,-,TGTGCCAGTAGTCGGGCCAGGGAACATGGAAACACCATATATTTT,CASSRAREHGNTIYF
TRBD2,TRBJ2-5,TRBV7-9,once,TGTGCCAGCAGCTTAGGTGTGACTAGCGGGGGACAAGAGACCCAGTACTTC,CASSLGVTSGGQETQYF
TRBD1,TRBJ1-4,TRBV19,-,TGTGCCAGTAGACCGGGACAGGGATATGAAAAACTGTTTTTT,CASRPGQGYEKLFF
-,TRBJ2-1,TRBV5-5,-,TGTGCCAGCAGCGGGGACAAGAGTCAATACAATGAGCAGTTCTTC,CASSGDKSQYNEQFF
-,TRBJ1-2,TRBV7-9,once,TGTGCCAGCAGCTTAGCCGGATCCGACTATGGCTACACCTTC,CASSLAGSDYGYTF
-,TRBJ1-1,TRBV7-3,-,TGTGCCAGCAGCGAGATGGGACCGACGAACACTGAAGCTTTCTTT,CASSEMGPTNTEAFF
-,TRBJ2-2,TRBV9,-,TGTTCCAGCAGCCCACTTATGACCGGGGAGCTGTTTTTT,CSSSPLMTGELFF
-,TRBJ1-3,TRBV7-9,-,TGTGCCAGCAGCTTGGGTACGGCCTCTGGAAACACCATATATTTT,CASSLGTASGNTIYF
-,TRBJ2-6,TRBV29-1,-,TGCAGCGTGACAGTTTGGGCTGACTCTGGGGCCAACGTCCTGACTTTC,CSVTVWADSGANVLTF
TRBD1,TRBJ2-4,TRBV10-3,-,TGTGCCATCAGTGAAAGGACAGGGTTCTCCAACATTCAGTACTTC,CAISERTGFSNIQYF
-,TRBJ2-3,TRBV6-1,-,TGTGCCAGCAGTGAACTCGGGGTTCGCACAGATACGCAGTATTTT,CASSELGVRTDTQYF
TRBD1,TRBJ1-6,TRBV5-4,-,TGTGCCAGCAGCACGGACAGGTCCCCCTATAATTCACCCCTCCACTTT,CASSTDRSPYNSPLHF
-,TRBJ1-1,TRBV13,-,TGTGCCAGCAGCTTAAGGCAGGGGCGGGGGAACACTGAAGCTTTCTTT,CASSLRQGRGNTEAFF
-,TRBJ2-7,TRBV7-9,-,TGTGCCAGCAGCTTAGAAGGGGGTAAGCAGTACTTC,CASSLEGGKQYF
TRBD1,TRBJ2-5,TRBV19,few,TGTGCCAGTAGTTCGGACAGGACACAAGAGACCCAGTACTTC,CASSSDRTQETQYF
-,TRBJ1-1,TRBV6-4,-,TGTGCCAGCAGGGCACAGGGTTGGAACACTGAAGCTTTCTTT,CASRAQGWNTEAFF
-,TRBJ1-2,TRBV19,-,TGTGCCAGTAGTATTGGAAAAGGGGCGTTAATCTTGTCCTTC,CASSIGKGALILSF
-,TRBJ1-4,TRBV16,few,TGTGCCAGCAGCCAGGGGTATAATGAAAAACTGTTTTTT,CASSQGYNEKLFF
TRBD1,TRBJ1-1,TRBV5-1,-,TGCGCCAGCAGCCCGGGACAGGGGAGGCACACTGAAGCTTTCTTT,CASSPGQGRHTEAFF
TRBD2,TRBJ2-5,TRBV6-1,-,TGTGCCAGCAGTGAGACTAGCGGGGGTCAACAAGAGACCCAGTACTTC,CASSETSGGQQETQYF
-,TRBJ1-1,TRBV19,-,TGTGCCAGTAGTTTAGGACAGACGAACACTGAAGCTTTCTTT,CASSLGQTNTEAFF
TRBD1,TRBJ2-7,TRBV28,-,TGTGCCAGCAGGTTTCCCGGGACAGGGAGCGAGCAGTACTTC,CASRFPGTGSEQYF
TRBD1,TRBJ2-5,TRBV9,-,TGTGCCAGCACAAGAGGACAGGGTCAAGAGACCCAGTACTTC,CASTRGQGQETQYF
-,TRBJ1-2,TRBV6-1,-,TGTGCCAGCAGGGAAACCGGGACCCCCGGGTTCTTAGACACCTTC,CASRETGTPGFLDTF
-,TRBJ1-1,TRBV5-1,-,TGCGCCAGCAGCACGGTCAGCGGGAACACTGAAGCTTTCTTT,CASSTVSGNTEAFF